This paragraph reports one TCR beta chain. The source of the sample is a study of blood T cell repertoires in COVID-19. Generated by immunoSEQ multiplex PCR, the TCRdb table keeps only in-frame clones and is missing some. The sample holds 53,000 or so clones, approximately 84% seen once. V was trimmed by 1 base and J by 2 bases, leaving 14 bases between them. The CDR3 consists of 17 residues. The germline V gene has CDR1 MNHNS and CDR2 SASEGT. The chain uses TRBV6-1 and TRBJ2-2; TRBD1 might be the D (6 bases). The clonotype originates from a man between 65 and 85 years old with active COVID-19. The sample taken for sequencing was peripheral blood. This CDR3 reads CASSEVQGRGNTGELFF. In DNA form, the CDR3 reads TGTGCCAGCAGTGAAGTACAGGGTAGGGGAAACACCGGGGAGCTGTTTTTT.